This note documents a single TCR beta chain sequence. What it recognizes is unknown. This sample was taken from a study of T cells expressing NK-cell markers. On the study more broadly: Beta-chain profiling covered CD3+CD56+NKG2C+, CD3+CD56+NKG2C- and CD3+CD56-NKG2C+ sorted subsets.

Per the germline V gene, CDR1 is SNHLY and CDR2 is FYNNEI. The CDR3 consists of 16 residues. One entry per CDR3 protein, without DNA, is what TCRdb gives after re-calling the 5' RACE reads. Seen in this sample are over 150,000 distinct CDR3 sequences; the ten most common clones hold around 37%. Study-wide points: Whether expanded NKG2C+ T cell clones were HCMV-specific remained unclear. The dominant NKG2C+ clonotypes represented about 1.0-7.5% of CD8+ T cells in about six donors. Also leading the CD3+CD56-NKG2C+ fraction in several donors were these clonotypes.

The receptor was isolated from a woman aged 45-65 years in good health. This chain joins TRBV2 and TRBJ2-1; TCRdb calls TRBD1, which cannot be checked without DNA. Sequencing was done on a sample of blood T cells: a sorted CD56 or NKG2C T cell subset, CD4+ or CD8+ T cells, or bulk PBMC T cells (not recorded which). The CDR3 reads CALGRLQPQAYNEQFF.